Here is one T cell receptor beta chain with its context. As yet, its antigen is unknown. The CDR3 is 14 residues long. The germline CDR1 and CDR2 sequences are KGHSH and LQKENI. Trimming cost V 3 bases and J 6 bases; bases outside gene matches: 6. Expressed TCRB transcripts were sequenced, since all the RNA that had been isolated was reverse transcribed. The assay was immunoSEQ multiplex PCR, and TCRdb's table has in-frame clones only and misses some. Of around 310,000 clones detected, around an eighth appear once; the ten largest clones hold over 0.014%. The sample originates from a study of beta chain features in type 1 diabetes. Study-level points and caveats: When Type 1 diabetes patients were examined, their TCRB CDR3s proved moderately but significantly shorter in all four CD4+ subsets.

Sequencing was performed on naive CD4+ T cells from blood. The genes are TRBV18 and TRBJ2-7, with 9 nucleotides matching TRBD1. The TCR comes from a woman aged 18-35 years with type 1 diabetes. The CDR3: CASSPDTGGGEQYF. The CDR3 DNA reads as TGTGCCAGCTCACCCGATACAGGGGGCGGCGAGCAGTACTTC.